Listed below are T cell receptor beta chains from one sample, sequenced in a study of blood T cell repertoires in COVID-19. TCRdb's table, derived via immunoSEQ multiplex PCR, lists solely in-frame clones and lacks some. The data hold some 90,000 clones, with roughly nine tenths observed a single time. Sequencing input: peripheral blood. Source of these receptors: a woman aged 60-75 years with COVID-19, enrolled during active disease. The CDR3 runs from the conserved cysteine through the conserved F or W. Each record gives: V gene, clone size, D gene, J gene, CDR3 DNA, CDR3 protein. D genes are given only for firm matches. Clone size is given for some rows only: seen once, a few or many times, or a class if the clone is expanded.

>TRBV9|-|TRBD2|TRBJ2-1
TGTGCCAGCAGCATTGGGACTAGCGGGGGTTTCTACAATGAGCAGTTCTTC
CASSIGTSGGFYNEQFF
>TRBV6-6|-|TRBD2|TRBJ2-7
TGTGCCAGCAAAAAACGGGGTGGCGGGGGGGCCCACGAGCAGTACTTC
CASKKRGGGGAHEQYF
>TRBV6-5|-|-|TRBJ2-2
TGTGCCAGCACCTTGGACAGTCGAAACACCGGGGAGCTGTTTTTT
CASTLDSRNTGELFF
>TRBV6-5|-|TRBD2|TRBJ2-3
TGTGCCAGCGGTAGCGGGGGGGCCCAAGATACGCAGTATTTT
CASGSGGAQDTQYF
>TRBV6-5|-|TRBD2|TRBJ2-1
TGTGCCAGCAGAATGACTAGCGGACTACCGAATGAGCAGTTCTTC
CASRMTSGLPNEQFF
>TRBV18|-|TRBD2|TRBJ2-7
TGTGCCAGCACCGGGACTAGCGGGGAGCAGTACTTC
CASTGTSGEQYF
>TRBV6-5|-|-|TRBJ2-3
TGTGCCAGCAGTTACGGCGGTGCCGGTACGCAGTATTTT
CASSYGGAGTQYF
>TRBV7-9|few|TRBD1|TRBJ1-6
TGTGCCAGCAGCCTTGGACAGGGTCTCTCACCCCTCCACTTT
CASSLGQGLSPLHF
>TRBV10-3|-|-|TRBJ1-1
TGTGCCATCAGTGAGCGAGTGAACACTGAAGCTTTCTTT
CAISERVNTEAFF
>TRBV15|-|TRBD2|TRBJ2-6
TGTGCCACCAGCAGAGATAGGGGACTAGCATCAGGAGTCCTGACTTTC
CATSRDRGLASGVLTF
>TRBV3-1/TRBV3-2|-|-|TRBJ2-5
TGTGCCAGCAGCCACGCAGGGTCCTGGGAGACCCAGTACTTC
CASSHAGSWETQYF
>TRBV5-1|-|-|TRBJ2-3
TGCGCCAGCAGCTTGGGGCAGGACACAGATACGCAGTATTTT
CASSLGQDTDTQYF
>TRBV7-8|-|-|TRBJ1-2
TGTGCCAGCAGCTTAGGCCCAGGGATCTATGGCTACACCTTC
CASSLGPGIYGYTF
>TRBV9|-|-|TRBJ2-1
TGTGCCAGCAGCGTGACTGGCGGGATCTCCTACAATGAGCAGTTCTTC
CASSVTGGISYNEQFF
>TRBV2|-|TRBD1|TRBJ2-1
TGTGCCAGCACCGTCCGGACAGGGGACAATGAGCAGTTCTTC
CASTVRTGDNEQFF
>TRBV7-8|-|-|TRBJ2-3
TGTGCCAGCAGCTCCTCCCCAGTCGCAGATACGCAGTATTTT
CASSSSPVADTQYF
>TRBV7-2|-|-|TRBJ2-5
TGTGCCAGCAGCACAGTTATAGAGACCCAGTACTTC
CASSTVIETQYF
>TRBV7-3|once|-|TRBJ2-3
TGTGCCAGCAGCTCGGGTCCCCAGACGGATACGCAGTATTTT
CASSSGPQTDTQYF
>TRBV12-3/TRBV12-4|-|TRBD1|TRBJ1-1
TGTGCCAGCAGCGGACAGGCGAACACTGAAGCTTTCTTT
CASSGQANTEAFF
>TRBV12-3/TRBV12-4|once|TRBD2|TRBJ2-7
TGTGCCAGCACCGGGGGGTTTTCCTACGAGCAGTACTTC
CASTGGFSYEQYF
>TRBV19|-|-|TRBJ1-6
TGTGCCAGTAGTCCGTATCGACAGGCCAGCAATTCACCCCTCCACTTT
CASSPYRQASNSPLHF
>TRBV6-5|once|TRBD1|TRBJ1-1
TGTGCCAGCACGTCGACAGGGTGGGGGCCCACTGAAGCTTTCTTT
CASTSTGWGPTEAFF
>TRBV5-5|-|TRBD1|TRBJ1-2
TGTGCCAGCAGCCCACCGGGACAGGGTAGATATGGCTACACCTTC
CASSPPGQGRYGYTF
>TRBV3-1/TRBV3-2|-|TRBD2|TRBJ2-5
TGTGCCAGCAGCCAAGCTTGGATAGCGGGGGCTCAAGAGACCCAGTACTTC
CASSQAWIAGAQETQYF
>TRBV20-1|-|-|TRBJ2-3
TGCAGTGCTAGTCAGGGTTCAACAGATACGCAGTATTTT
CSASQGSTDTQYF
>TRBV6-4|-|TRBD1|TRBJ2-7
TGTGCCAGCAGGAAGGGACAGCTGAGCTCCTACGAGCAGTACTTC
CASRKGQLSSYEQYF
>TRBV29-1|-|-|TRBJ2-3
TGCAGCGCAGGGGTTTGGGACACAGATACGCAGTATTTT
CSAGVWDTDTQYF
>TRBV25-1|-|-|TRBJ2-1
TGTGCCAGCAGTGGACCGGGACTCGAGGGTGGCTCCTACAATGAGCAGTTCTTC
CASSGPGLEGGSYNEQFF
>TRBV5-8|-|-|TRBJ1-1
TGTGCCAGCAGCCCCTCGTGGGGGCTTGGCACTGAAGCTTTCTTT
CASSPSWGLGTEAFF
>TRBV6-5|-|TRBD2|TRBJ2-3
TGTGCCAGCACCCGGACTAGCGGGGGGCAGGTTACGCAGTATTTT
CASTRTSGGQVTQYF
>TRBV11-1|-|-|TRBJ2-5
TGTGCCAGCAGCTTAACTACACAAGAGACCCAGTACTTC
CASSLTTQETQYF
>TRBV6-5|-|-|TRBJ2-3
TGTGCCTGCCTCAGCGGAACCACAGATACGCAGTATTTT
CACLSGTTDTQYF
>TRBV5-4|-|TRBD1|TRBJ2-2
TGTGCCAGCAGCAGAGACACAGGGGCTGCCAACACCGGGGAGCTGTTTTTT
CASSRDTGAANTGELFF
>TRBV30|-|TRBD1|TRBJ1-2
TGTGCCTGGAGTGACCCCCGGGACAGGGGACACTATGGCTACACCTTC
CAWSDPRDRGHYGYTF
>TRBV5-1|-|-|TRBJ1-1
TGCGCCAGCAGCTTATCAGGGAGGATGAACACTGAAGCTTTCTTT
CASSLSGRMNTEAFF
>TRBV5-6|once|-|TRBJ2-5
TGTGCCAGCAGCTTGCGGGGGAACCAAGAGACCCAGTACTTC
CASSLRGNQETQYF
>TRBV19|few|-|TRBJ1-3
TGTGCCAGTAGTATTTACGGAGCCTCTGGAAACACCATATATTTT
CASSIYGASGNTIYF
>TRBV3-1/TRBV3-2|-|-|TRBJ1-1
TGTGCCAGCGAAGGGGCGAACACTGAAGCTTTCTTT
CASEGANTEAFF
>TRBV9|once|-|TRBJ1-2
TGTGCCAGCAGCTCCCGACAGAAGAACGTCCATGGCTACACCTTC
CASSSRQKNVHGYTF
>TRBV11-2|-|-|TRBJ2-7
TGTGCCAGCAGCTTAATCACCTACGAGCAGTACTTC
CASSLITYEQYF
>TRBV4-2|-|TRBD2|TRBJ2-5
TGTGCCAGCAGCCGAGCGGGGGCTAACCAAGAGACCCAGTACTTC
CASSRAGANQETQYF
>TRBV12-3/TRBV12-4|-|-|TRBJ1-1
TGTGCCAGCAGTTTCCTGAGGAATGAAGCTTTCTTT
CASSFLRNEAFF